The text below deals with one T cell receptor beta chain. The data were taken from a study of blood T cell repertoires in COVID-19. On the study more broadly: The study drew acute and convalescent COVID-19 samples from the United States, Italy and Spain.

All enrollees were roughly 18 to 89 years old and from under 25 US areas. Participants reported their clinical history, and cohort assignment relied on those reports. The V and J ends lost 3 bases and 4 bases respectively, with 12 bases between them. Germline values: CDR1 SEHNR, CDR2 FQNEAQ (reference sequence). The CDR3 length is 14 residues. Data came from immunoSEQ multiplex PCR; TCRdb stores just in-frame clones and leaves some out. The sample has about 370,000 clones, around 87% seen once. The chain carries TRBV7-9 and TRBJ2-5; weak D call: TRBD1 (5 bases). The specimen was PBMCs or T cells enriched from blood (not recorded which). The TCR comes from a man aged 18 to 29 who had recovered from COVID-19. The CDR3 spells CASSFLAGLETQYF. Written as DNA, the CDR3 is TGTGCCAGCAGCTTCTTGGCAGGGTTAGAGACCCAGTACTTC.